The sequence of this TCR beta chain was determined in a study of cytomegalovirus exposure and HLA in healthy donors. TCRdb keeps only in-frame clones here, not all; method: immunoSEQ multiplex PCR. Among 300,000 to 400,000 clones listed, roughly 90% were seen once. The study, taken as a whole, reports: Most TCRs appeared rarely, but some public TCRs recurred in many donors.

Comments on this clone: The antigen remains unidentified.

V lost 1 base and J 6 bases, leaving 10 bases between the germline ends. CDR1 is MNHNS, CDR2 SASEGT, per germline. The CDR3 loop spans 14 amino acids. The TCR originated in a woman younger than 30 in good health and CMV-seronegative. The rearrangement links TRBV6-1 to TRBJ1-5, with D perhaps matching TRBD1 (6 bases). The sample was PBMCs. The CDR3: CASSEVGRGQPQHF. DNA for the CDR3: TGTGCCAGCAGTGAAGTGGGCAGGGGTCAGCCCCAGCATTTT.